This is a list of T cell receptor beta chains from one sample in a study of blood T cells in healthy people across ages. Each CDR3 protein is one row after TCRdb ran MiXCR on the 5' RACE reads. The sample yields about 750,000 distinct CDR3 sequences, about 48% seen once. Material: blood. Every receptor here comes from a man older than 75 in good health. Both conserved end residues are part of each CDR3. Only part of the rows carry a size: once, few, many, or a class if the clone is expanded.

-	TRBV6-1	CASRKLAGVNNEQFF
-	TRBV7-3	CASSISMQETQYF
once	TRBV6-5	CASRLRPSSYEQYF
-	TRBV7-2	CASSLAGRGNNEQFF
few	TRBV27	CASFPGGPFGTDTQYF
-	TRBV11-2	CASSLSPEAGGSYNEQFF
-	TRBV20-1	CSAGRTSGRSDTQYF
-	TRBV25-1	CACSDRRQGPAYNEQFF
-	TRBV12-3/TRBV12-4	CASSLISGYNEQFF
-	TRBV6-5	CASSRPGLAADNEQFF
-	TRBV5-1	CASSLNSDSYEQYF
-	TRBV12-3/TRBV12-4	CASSRQGLETQYF
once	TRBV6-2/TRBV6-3	CASRPFGSYEQYF
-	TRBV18	CASSPQLAGTYEQYF
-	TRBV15	CATSRDQVSYEQYF
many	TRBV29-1	CSVHQGRREQYF
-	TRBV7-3	CASSPAGTENPYGYTF
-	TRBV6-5	CASSYGKLRTEAFF
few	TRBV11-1	CASSRSDLVARGYAYF
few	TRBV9	CASSVEDSVSYEQYF
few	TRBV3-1	CASSPLGGSSYNSPLHF
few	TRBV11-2	CASSPHPPAGGFNEQFF
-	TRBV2	CASRPGWEGSPLHF
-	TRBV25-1	CASSELAGGPGETQYF
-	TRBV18	CASSPLGTAFTDTQYF